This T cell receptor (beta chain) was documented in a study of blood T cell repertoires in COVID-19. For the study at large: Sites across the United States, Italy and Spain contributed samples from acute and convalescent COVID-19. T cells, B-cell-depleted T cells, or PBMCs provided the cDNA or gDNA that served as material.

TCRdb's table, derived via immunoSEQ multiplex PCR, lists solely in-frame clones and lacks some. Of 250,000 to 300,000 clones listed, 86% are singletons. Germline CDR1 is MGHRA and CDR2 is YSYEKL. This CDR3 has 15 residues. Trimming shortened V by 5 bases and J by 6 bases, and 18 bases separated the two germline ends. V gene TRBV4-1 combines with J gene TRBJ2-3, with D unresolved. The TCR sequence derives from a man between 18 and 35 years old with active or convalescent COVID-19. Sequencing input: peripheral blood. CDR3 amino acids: CASSYQGRQADTQYF. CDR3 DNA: TGCGCCAGCAGCTATCAAGGTCGTCAGGCGGATACGCAGTATTTT.